This TCR beta chain was profiled in a study of blood T cells in healthy people across ages. Overall study context: Every two T cells gave about one barcoded beta molecule via template switching. Study conclusions and caveats: No one knew whether donors had CMV, which possibly confounded expanded clonotype changes.

Primed by a sample-barcoded 5' primer and a J-beta primer mix, a second PCR proceeded for roughly 6 to 12 cycles. Via MiXCR, TCRdb re-called the 5' RACE reads, giving one row per CDR3 protein. The sample has roughly 800,000 distinct CDR3 sequences; approximately 25% are singletons. Comments on this clonotype: As yet, its antigen is unknown. At one boundary the junction diverges from the germline segment, which might be a read error.

The CDR3 sequence is 14 residues long. Germline CDR1 reads DFQATT; CDR2 reads SNEGSKA (reference sequence). These data were also reused for a study on T cells of mothers and their children. That investigation notes: Related mother-child pairs showed slightly higher but non-significant overlap than unrelated pairs.

Sequencing was performed on blood. The chain links TRBV20-1 to TRBJ2-1; 15 positions agree with TRBD2. This clonotype was obtained from a boy younger than 18 in good health. The CDR3 bases are TGCAGTGCTGGACTAGCGGGGGGGTACAATGAACAGTTCTTC. It is translated as CSAGLAGGYNEQFF.